The source of this T cell receptor (beta chain) is a study of T cell responses to AZD1222 COVID-19 vaccine. Overall study findings and caveats: Spike as a whole was targeted by vaccine-associated CD4 TCRs, dominant at 160-218 and 743-854.

Between the trimmed V and J ends, which lost 1 base and 14 bases, there was a span of 14 bases. CDR3 size: 13 residues. The germline CDR1 and CDR2 sequences are LGHDT and YNNKEL (reference sequence). With regard to this clone: The target antigen is unknown.

Assay: immunoSEQ multiplex PCR; the TCRdb copy retains only in-frame clones and omits some. The sample includes some 150,000 clones, 89% of them seen just once. The chain is built from TRBV3-1 (or the pseudogene TRBV3-2) and TRBJ1-4; possible D gene TRBD1, 5 bases. The source is an adult who received the AZD1222 COVID-19 vaccine. Sequencing used peripheral blood, obtained 28 days after the second AZD1222 dose. CDR3: CASSQVPGGILFF. CDR3 nucleotides: TGTGCCAGCAGCCAAGTTCCGGGGGGAATCCTGTTTTTT.